Included here is one TCR beta chain sequence, with context. Libraries were prepared by immunoSEQ multiplex PCR; TCRdb keeps only in-frame clonotypes and omits some of them. Among over 150,000 clones listed, roughly 94% were seen once. This entry belongs to a study of blood T cell repertoires in COVID-19. This CDR3 is built from 13 residues. V was cut by 3 bases and J by 11 bases, with 12 bases left in between. Germline CDR1 and CDR2: SGHKS and YYEKEE (reference sequence). Sequencing used peripheral blood. This sequence joins TRBV5-5 and TRBJ1-6, with D unclear. This TCR was recovered from a man aged 25-45 years with COVID-19, enrolled during active disease. This chain's CDR3 is CASSSTNWAPLHF. Here the CDR3 DNA reads TGTGCCAGCAGCTCGACAAATTGGGCACCCCTCCACTTT.